This TCR beta chain came from a study of human T cells and chemical hapten exposure. Points from the study as a whole: PT1 expanded TCR counts and patch test score were linked, and their correlation was positive. Significantly more large CDR3 similarity clusters arose among expanded TCRs than among controls.

This sample's time point: patch test 2, 6 weeks after DPC sensitization. Treatment defined: therapeutic diphenylcyclopropenone sensitization with weekly scalp DPC. The germline gives CDR1 KGHSH, CDR2 LQKENI. The CDR3 contains 15 residues. The germline V and J ends were trimmed by 7 bases and 0 bases, with 15 bases remaining between them. During construction of the library, unique molecular identifiers were attached to individual cDNA molecules for quantitative, reproducible TCR counting. As originally analysed: Samples ranged from about 23,224 to 690,600 TCRs, with a median of roughly 96,000. MiXCR, applied by TCRdb to the RACE reads, yields one record per CDR3 protein. The V and J calls shown here were made by TCRdb, not taken from the authors' results. The sample lists under 450,000 distinct CDR3 sequences, about 6.3% occurring once. This clonotype was detected ten times or more. Its antigen is not known.

Sequenced here: whole blood, sampled in connection with sensitization to the hapten diphenylcyclopropenone (DPC). V usage is TRBV18 and J usage is TRBJ1-1, with D unresolved. The TCR was taken from a woman aged 18-30 years with alopecia areata. Some clones in this sample may be carry-over from other donors' samples. In DNA, the CDR3 is TGTGCCAGCTTACGGAATTCGCCTATGAACACTGAAGCTTTCTTT. It is translated as CASLRNSPMNTEAFF.